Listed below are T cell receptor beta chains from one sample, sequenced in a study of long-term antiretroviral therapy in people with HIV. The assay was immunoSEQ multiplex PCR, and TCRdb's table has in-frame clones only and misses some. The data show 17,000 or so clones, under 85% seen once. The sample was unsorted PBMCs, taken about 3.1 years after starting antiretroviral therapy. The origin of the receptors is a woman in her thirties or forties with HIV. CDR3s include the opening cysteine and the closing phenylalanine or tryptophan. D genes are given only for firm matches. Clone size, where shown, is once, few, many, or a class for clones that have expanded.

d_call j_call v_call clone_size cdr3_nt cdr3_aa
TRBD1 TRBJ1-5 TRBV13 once TGTGCCAGCAGAACACAGGAGGGGCGACAGGGGGTTTGTCAGCCCCAGCATTTT CASRTQEGRQGVCQPQHF
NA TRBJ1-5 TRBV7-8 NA TGTGCCAGCAGCTTTGCAGACTCTAGGCGAAGCAATCAGCCCCAGCATTTT CASSFADSRRSNQPQHF
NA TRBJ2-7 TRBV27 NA TGTGCCAGCAGGGAGGACGTGAGCTACGAGCAGTACTTC CASREDVSYEQYF
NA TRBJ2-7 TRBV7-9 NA TGTGCCAGCAGCTTGGGCGAAATGGCAAACTACGAGCAGTACTTC CASSLGEMANYEQYF
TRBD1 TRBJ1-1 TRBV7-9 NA TGTGCCAGCAGCCCCAGGACAGGGAGGGGGAACACTGAAGCTTTCTTT CASSPRTGRGNTEAFF
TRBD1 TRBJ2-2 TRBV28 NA TGTGCCAGCAGTTTAGCTGGACAGGGATCCGGGGAGCTGTTTTTT CASSLAGQGSGELFF
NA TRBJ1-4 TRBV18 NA TGTGCCAGCTCACCACGACAGTCTGCAACTAATGAAAAACTGTTTTTT CASSPRQSATNEKLFF
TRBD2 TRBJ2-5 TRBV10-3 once TGTGCCATCAGTGATAGCGGGGGGGTCGAGACCCAGTACTTC CAISDSGGVETQYF
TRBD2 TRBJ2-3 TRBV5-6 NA TGTGCCAGCAGTCAACTAGCGGGGGGGCAAGATACGCAGTATTTT CASSQLAGGQDTQYF
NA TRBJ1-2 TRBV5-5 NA TGTGCCAGCAGCTTGGGACAGAACTATGGCTACACCTTC CASSLGQNYGYTF
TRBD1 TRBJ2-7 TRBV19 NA TGTGCCAGTAGTATTAAAGAGGGGGCCCACGAGCAGTACTTC CASSIKEGAHEQYF
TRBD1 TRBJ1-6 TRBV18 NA TGTGCCAGCTCAAGCACCGGGACAGGGGTAATCAGCTCCTATAATTCACCCCTCCACTTT CASSSTGTGVISSYNSPLHF
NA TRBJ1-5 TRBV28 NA TGTGCCAGCAGGGGCGGCAGCAATCAGCCCCAGCATTTT CASRGGSNQPQHF
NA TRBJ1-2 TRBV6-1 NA TGTGCCAGCAGTGAAGCGCTGGCAGATTATGGCTACACCTTC CASSEALADYGYTF
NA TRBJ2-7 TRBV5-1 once TGCGCCAGCAGCTCCGCGAGCGGCGGGACCATCTCCTACGAGCAGTACTTC CASSSASGGTISYEQYF
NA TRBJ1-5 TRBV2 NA TGTGCCAGCACCCAAAGGGTGGGGCATAGCAATCAGCCCCAGCATTTT CASTQRVGHSNQPQHF
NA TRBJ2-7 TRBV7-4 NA TGTGCCAGCAGCTTTACAGGGCGCCCCTACGAGCAGTACTTC CASSFTGRPYEQYF
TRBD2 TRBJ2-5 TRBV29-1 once TGCAGCGTTGATTTACGGGGGGGTGAGACCCAGTACTTC CSVDLRGGETQYF
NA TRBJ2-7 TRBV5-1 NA TGCGCCAGCAGCTTGGGGGCCTTGCCCTCCTACGAGCAGTACTTC CASSLGALPSYEQYF
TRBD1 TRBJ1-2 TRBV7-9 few TGTGCCAGCAGGGCGGACAGGGGGACATGGGGCTACACCTTC CASRADRGTWGYTF
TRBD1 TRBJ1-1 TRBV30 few TGTGCCTCGACAGGGTATAACCTTGAAGCTTTCTTT CASTGYNLEAFF
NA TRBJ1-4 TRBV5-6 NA TGTGCCAGCGCCCGGGCATTTACTGAAAAACTGTTTTTT CASARAFTEKLFF
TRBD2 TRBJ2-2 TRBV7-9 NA TGTGCCAGCAGCGGTCGGGGGGGGAACACCGGGGAGCTGTTTTTT CASSGRGGNTGELFF
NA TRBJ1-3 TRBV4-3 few TGCGCCAGCAGCCAAGATACGGGTACTGACAGCTTGTTCTCTGGAAACACCATATATTTT CASSQDTGTDSLFSGNTIYF
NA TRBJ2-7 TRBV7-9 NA TGTGCCAGCAGCCATCTTTCTCCTAGGGCCGAGCAGTACTTC CASSHLSPRAEQYF
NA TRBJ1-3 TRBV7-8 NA TGTGCCAGCAGCTTGCCCCTCTTAGGGATTTCTGGAAACACCATATATTTT CASSLPLLGISGNTIYF
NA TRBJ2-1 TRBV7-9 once TGTGCCAGCAGTCGGATCGACAGGAACAATGAGCAGTTCTTC CASSRIDRNNEQFF
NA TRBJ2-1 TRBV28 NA TGTGCCAGCAGTTTAGGGGGGGCAGGGGGAGCAAATGAGCAGTTCTTC CASSLGGAGGANEQFF
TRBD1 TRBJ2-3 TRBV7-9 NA TGTGCCAGCAGCTCGACGACAGGGCCAGATACGCAGTATTTT CASSSTTGPDTQYF
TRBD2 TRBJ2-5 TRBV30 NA TGTGCCTGGAGAAAACTAGCGGTCCAAGAGACCCAGTACTTC CAWRKLAVQETQYF
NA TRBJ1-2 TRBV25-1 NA TGTGCCAGCAGTGAGGTGGAAAACTATGGCTACACCTTC CASSEVENYGYTF
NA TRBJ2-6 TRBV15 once TGTGCCACCAGCAGAGGTCAGGAGCCTGGGGCCAACGTCCTGACTTTC CATSRGQEPGANVLTF
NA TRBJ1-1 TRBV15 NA TGTGCCACCAGCAGTCACCGGGGGGAAGCTTTCTTT CATSSHRGEAFF
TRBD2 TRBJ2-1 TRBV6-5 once TGTGCCAGCAGTTATCCGAGCGGGGGGACCTACAATGAGCAGTTCTTC CASSYPSGGTYNEQFF
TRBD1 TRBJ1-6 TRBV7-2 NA TGTGCCAGCAGCTTGACGGGACAGGGCCATTCACCCCTCCACTTT CASSLTGQGHSPLHF
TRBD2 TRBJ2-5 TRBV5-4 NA TGTGCCAGCAGCCGGACTAGCGGGGGGGCCGGGGAGACCCAGTACTTC CASSRTSGGAGETQYF
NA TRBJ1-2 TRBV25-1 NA TGTGCCAGCAGTGAATCTACCCAGACCTATGGCTACACCTTC CASSESTQTYGYTF
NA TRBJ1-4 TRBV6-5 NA TGTGCCAGCAGTTACGGCCGTCTTAATGAAAAACTGTTTTTT CASSYGRLNEKLFF
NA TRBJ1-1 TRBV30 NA TGTGCCTGGAGTACAGGGATGGGTAACACTGAAGCTTTCTTT CAWSTGMGNTEAFF
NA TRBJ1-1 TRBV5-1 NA TGCGCCAGCAGCTTGGACACGGTGGCGACTGAAGCTTTCTTT CASSLDTVATEAFF
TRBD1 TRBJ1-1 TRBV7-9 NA TGTGCCAGCAGCTTGCTTAAGGGGGCGCGGGATGAAGCTTTCTTT CASSLLKGARDEAFF
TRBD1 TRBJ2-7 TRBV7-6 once TGTGCCAGCAGCTTAGGACAGGGGGGGGTTTACGAGCAGTACTTC CASSLGQGGVYEQYF
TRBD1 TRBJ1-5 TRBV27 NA TGTGCCAGCAGTTTAGCCCGGACAGGGGCTGATCAGCCCCAGCATTTT CASSLARTGADQPQHF
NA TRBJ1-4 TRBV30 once TGTGCCTGGAGTGAAAAGGTAGCAGGGAATGAAAAACTGTTTTTT CAWSEKVAGNEKLFF
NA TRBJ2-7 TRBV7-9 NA TGTGCCAGCAGCTCCGAGGGGACATCGGGGGCTTACTTC CASSSEGTSGAYF
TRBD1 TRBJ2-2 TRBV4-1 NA TGCGCCAGCAGCCAAAACGGGGGACAGGGGTATACCGGGGAGCTGTTTTTT CASSQNGGQGYTGELFF
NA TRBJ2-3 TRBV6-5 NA TGTGCCAGCAGTTACGGGGCGGGGGCTCTCACAGATACGCAGTATTTT CASSYGAGALTDTQYF